This TCR beta chain was captured by sequencing in a study of OX40 agonist ivuxolimab in advanced cancers. Study-level results: Expansion of clones was among the lowest in partial responders at 0.1-3.0 mg/kg. Researchers did not establish what antigens the expanded peripheral T cells target. Low normalized T-cell clonal expansion also characterized some of the nonresponders.

Germline values: CDR1 MDHEN, CDR2 SYDVKM. Trimming at V came to 6 bases and at J to 8 bases, leaving 7 bases not matched to a gene. The CDR3 extends over 14 amino acids. The table lists this clone with a count of one. The target antigen is unknown. The data were produced by immunoSEQ multiplex PCR, yet TCRdb's version contains in-frame clones alone and is incomplete. The table records tens of thousands of clones, roughly 90% of them present only once. At cycle 4 day 1, cycle 7 day 1, and baseline, blood was sampled. This clonotype was sampled from an adult with an advanced solid tumor such as melanoma, head and neck, liver or kidney cancer. This specimen was CD4+ or CD8+ T cells sorted from blood, taken in a trial of the OX40 agonist ivuxolimab. This chain links TRBV28 with TRBJ2-1, with 10 nucleotides matching TRBD2. The CDR3, as DNA: TGTGCCAGCAGGCGTAGCGGGGGGCCCCATGAGCAGTTCTTC. Encoded protein: CASRRSGGPHEQFF.